This TCR beta chain is from a study of OX40 agonist ivuxolimab in advanced cancers. Looking at the study overall: Ivuxolimab was a fully human IgG2 agonistic monoclonal antibody targeting the costimulatory receptor OX40 (CD134). Among the roughly 52 dose-escalation patients, about 19 had hepatocellular carcinoma, about 15 melanoma, 9 renal cell carcinoma and 9 head and neck cancer. The paper covers the monotherapy dose-escalation part of the phase I ivuxolimab trial, which included N ≈ 50 patients. Patients were allowed to have had prior anti-PD-1, anti-PD-L1 or anti-CTLA-4 therapy, and around two fifths of the dose-escalation patients had been treated with checkpoint inhibitors. Intravenous ivuxolimab was administered to patients every 2 weeks at six dose levels: 0.01, 0.1, 0.3, 1.5, 3 and 10 mg/kg. Partial responses occurred in three dose-escalation patients: two with cutaneous melanoma and one with hepatocellular carcinoma. Peripheral TCRbeta sequencing was intended to test whether TCR sequence diversity was altered and clonal T-cell expansion was caused by ivuxolimab. The dose-escalation cohort was roughly 87% male with a mean age of roughly 62 years, ranging from about 23 to 85.

Taken from cysteine to phenylalanine, the CDR3 has 13 residues. The CDR3 DNA has 39 bases and is translated from base 1. The germline V gene (reference sequence) supplies CDR1 LNHDA and CDR2 SQIVND. The germline V and J ends show losses of 3 bases and 13 bases respectively, and no gene match explains 9 bases of the junction. Study-wide conclusions, independent of this receptor: At doses from 0.1 to 3.0 mg/kg, clonal expansion was seen in both CD4+ and CD8+ blood T cells between baseline and week 6. The antigen specificity of the peripheral T cells that underwent clonal expansion was not determined. Partial responders in the 0.1-3.0 mg/kg groups had among the lowest normalized peripheral clonal expansion, especially among CD8+ T cells. Low levels of normalized T-cell clonal expansion were also seen in some patients who did not respond. After ivuxolimab, expanded clones were on average more numerous among CD8+ T cells than among CD4+ T cells.

Genomic DNA was extracted from sorted cells for sequencing of the TCRbeta CDR3 region. The immunoSEQ Assay was used to sequence the TCRbeta CDR3 regions. The source is immuneACCESS, and TCRdb retained only in-frame sequences with V and J called. Part of the clones is not carried over; for the studies checked, unresolved V genes explain less than half of this, and the remainder is unexplained. Here the sample has 70,000 to 80,000 clones; about 88% occur a single time. The top ten clones comprise about 17% of the sample. Patients with autoimmune disease history or receiving systemic immunosuppression were excluded from the trial. Peripheral blood for TCR sequencing was drawn from every dose cohort at baseline, at cycle 4 day 1 and at cycle 7 day 1. The samples were taken from a phase I, first-in-human, multicenter, open-label dose-escalation trial of ivuxolimab. The trial enrolled adults with locally advanced or metastatic head and neck squamous cell, hepatocellular, melanoma or renal cell carcinoma. CD4+ and CD8+ T cells were sorted separately from peripheral blood before TCR sequencing.

Details on this clone: Its specific antigen is unknown. There are no base qualities to consult, and no much larger clone falls within one base.

Sequencing was performed on CD4+ or CD8+ T cells sorted from blood, taken in a trial of the OX40 agonist ivuxolimab. The sequence links TRBV19 to TRBJ2-1; TRBD1 agrees with 7 junctional bases. The receptor's source is an adult with an advanced solid tumor such as melanoma, head and neck, liver or kidney cancer. The nucleotide sequence is TGTGCCAGTAGTATCTCCCGCCGGGACAGACAGTTCTTC. Translated, this is CASSISRRDRQFF.